The 2 T cell receptor beta chains below all came from one sample that was sequenced in a study of response to subunit inactivated influenza vaccine. TCRdb analysed the RT-PCR reads with MiXCR anew, one entry per CDR3 protein. The data contain approximately 310,000 distinct CDR3 sequences, about a fifth of them singletons. Material: PBMCs from blood, obtained less than 22 months after vaccination. Receptor source: a man between 45 and 75 years old who received an inactivated influenza vaccine.

This CDR3 is CASSPKQGYEQYF. CDR3 bases: TGTGCCAGCTCACCTAAACAAGGCTACGAGCAGTACTTC. The genes are TRBV18 and TRBJ2-7; no definite D call. The V gene's germline CDR1 is KGHSH and CDR2 LQKENI. The ends were cut back, 3 bases at V and 3 bases at J, with 9 bases in the middle. The CDR3 runs 13 residues.

V is TRBV7-6 and J is TRBJ1-1, with D perhaps matching TRBD1 (6 bases). Germline CDR1 is SGHVS and CDR2 is FNYEAQ. V shed 1 base and J shed 5 bases, with 14 bases lying between them. The CDR3 runs 15 residues. CDR3 in DNA: TGTGCCAGCAGCTTAGAAGACAGGAGGGGGACTGAAGCTTTCTTT. It translates to CASSLEDRRGTEAFF.